This TCR beta chain was found in a study of patients and donors after allogeneic stem cell transplantation (dated by TCRdb to 2018 to 2020). Only a few counts were recorded for this clonotype. Its antigen is still unknown. One junction end does not reproduce the germline sequence, and a read error may be involved. Its CDR3 holds 15 amino acids, cysteine through phenylalanine. CDR3 DNA is the only sequence kept; it has 45 bases, read in frame from the first base. Libraries were prepared through RT-PCR. The run used a NextSeq 550. The public sequencing data were trimmed at Q25 with fastp and processed into clonotypes with MiXCR by TCRdb, which kept only in-frame beta chains. Rows with a matching CDR3 protein are joined into one entry that keeps the most common DNA and genes. The sample includes roughly 880,000 distinct CDR3 sequences, with over 15% observed a single time. Under 6.5% of the sample comes from the top ten.

The sample consisted of blood, either unsorted or a sorted T cell fraction (not recorded which). The receptor comes from a human donor who was either an allogeneic HSCT recipient or a stem cell or donor lymphocyte infusion donor (not recorded which). It is not recorded whose cells these are; they may come from a transplant donor. The chain links TRBV12-3 or TRBV12-4 with TRBJ1-1; TRBD1 is perhaps the D gene, given 5 matching bases. The CDR3 region has the sequence CASNRRGTMNTVAFF. At the DNA level, the sequence is TGTGCCAGCAACCGTCGAGGGACCATGAACACTGTAGCTTTCTTT.